The 23 T cell receptor beta chains in this list originate from one sample, sequenced in a study of CD8 T cells in Susac syndrome. Random hexamers were used to reverse transcribe 0.5 to 1 ug of RNA. TCRdb re-called the immunoSEQ multiplex PCR reads with MiXCR, one entry per CDR3 protein. The sample consists of about 150,000 distinct CDR3 sequences, roughly 95% of them appearing once. What was sequenced was CD8+ T cells from PBMCs. Receptor source: a human donor with multiple sclerosis.

The chain couples TRBV27 to TRBJ1-5; the D is unclear. This CDR3 comprises 15 residues. The germline gives CDR1 MNHEY, CDR2 SMNVEV (reference sequence). Trimming removed 6 bases at V and 3 bases at J, with 15 bases between. This chain's CDR3 is CASRPRAVDNQPQHF. The CDR3, as DNA: TGTGCCAGCAGACCTAGGGCAGTAGACAATCAGCCCCAGCATTTT.

This chain uses TRBV20-1 with TRBJ1-3; D possibly corresponds to TRBD1 (6 bases). Germline CDR1 and CDR2: DFQATT and SNEGSKA (reference sequence). The length of the CDR3 is 14 residues. Deletions cut 6 bases from V and 4 bases from J, with 16 bases between. CDR3 DNA: TGCAGTGCCAATCACAGGGATTTCGGAAACACCATATATTTT. Encoded protein: CSANHRDFGNTIYF.

The count of this clonotype is one. V is TRBV20-1 and J is TRBJ2-7; possibly TRBD2 for D (5 bases). Germline V CDR1 and CDR2: DFQATT, SNEGSKA (reference sequence). This CDR3 region has 15 residues. The V end lost 1 base, the J end lost 2 bases, and 15 bases lay between the germline ends. CDR3 in DNA: TGCAGTGCTAGAGCCGTTCCGACTACAACCTACGAGCAGTACGTC. Protein product: CSARAVPTTTYEQYV.

The V and J genes are TRBV30 and TRBJ2-1, with D unresolved. V was cut by 0 bases and J by 7 bases, with 10 bases left in between. The CDR3 contains 13 residues. Germline V gene sequence: CDR1 GTSNPN, CDR2 SVGIG (reference sequence). CDR3 amino acids: CAWSVQRLNEQFF. The CDR3 DNA is TGTGCCTGGAGTGTACAAAGGTTGAATGAGCAGTTCTTC.

The CDR3 bases are TGTGCCAGCAGCTTTCGCCCAAAAATGAGCAGGGTTCGAGTTTATGGCTACACCTTC. This translates into CASSFRPKMSRVRVYGYTF. The chain is built from TRBV5-6 and TRBJ1-2; a weak D match, TRBD1 (5 bases). The CDR3 is made up of 19 amino acids. V lost 2 bases, J lost 5 bases, and 28 bases lay in between. The germline CDR1 and CDR2 sequences are SGHDT and YYEEEE.

This chain uses TRBV28 with TRBJ1-1, with TRBD1 matching over 8 bases. CDR1 and CDR2 from the germline V gene are MDHEN and SYDVKM. The CDR3 spans 16 residues. The J segment lost 1 base and the V segment lost 3 bases, leaving 7 bases of the junction unmatched. In DNA form, the CDR3 reads TGTGCCAGCAGTTTCCCGCGACAGGGGCCGAACACTGAAGCTTTCTTT. It specifies CASSFPRQGPNTEAFF.

The genes are TRBV7-6 and TRBJ1-2; TRBD1 matches at 7 bases. This CDR3 is 18 amino acids long. V was pared by 4 bases and J by 4 bases, with 18 bases of the junction left unmatched. Per the germline V gene, CDR1 is SGHVS and CDR2 is FNYEAQ. CDR3 protein: CASSSRGTQGPTSYGYTF. CDR3 bases: TGTGCCAGCAGCTCTAGGGGCACACAGGGGCCCACGAGCTATGGCTACACCTTC.

The V call is TRBV7-9, the J call TRBJ1-1; D is unclear. Germline-derived CDR1 and CDR2 are SEHNR and FQNEAQ (reference sequence). This CDR3 spans 13 amino acids. Trimming stripped 8 bases from V and 5 bases from J, with 15 bases between. The CDR3 DNA sequence: TGTGCCAGCTCTACCGGCATTACGACTGAAGCTTTCTTT. Protein sequence: CASSTGITTEAFF.

This sequence joins TRBV20-1 and TRBJ2-7; D unclear. The CDR3 runs 13 residues. V was trimmed by 0 bases and J by 1 base, leaving 7 bases between them. Germline V lookup: CDR1 DFQATT, CDR2 SNEGSKA (reference sequence). This CDR3 is CSAREHPSYEQYF. Written as DNA, the CDR3 is TGCAGTGCTAGAGAACATCCTTCCTACGAGCAGTACTTC.

This clonotype was recorded once. The chain has TRBV24-1 and TRBJ2-1; unclear D gene. V was cut by 4 bases and J by 8 bases, with 11 bases left in between. Germline assignment: CDR1 KGHDR and CDR2 SFDVKD. The length of the CDR3 is 13 residues. This CDR3 is CATSEVDGDEQFF. The CDR3 DNA follows: TGTGCCACCAGTGAAGTGGACGGCGATGAGCAGTTCTTC.

In its sample, this clonotype was seen once. The germline gene is not matched at one end of the junction; a read error may be the cause. This sequence joins TRBV29-1 and TRBJ1-1, with D unresolved. The CDR3 totals 13 residues. Looked up from germline, CDR1 is SQVTM and CDR2 is ANQGSEA. The CDR3 DNA reads TGCAGCGTTGAAGATGGTACATTGTGGCAGCCGCGCTTT. It is translated as CSVEDGTLWQPRF.

The chain uses TRBV7-9 and TRBJ2-1, with 9 bases that match TRBD1. The J segment lost 1 base and the V segment lost 5 bases, leaving 0 bases of the junction unmatched. The germline V gene encodes CDR1 SEHNR and CDR2 FQNEAQ (reference sequence). The CDR3 is 14 residues long. The CDR3 DNA follows: TGTGCCAGCAGCGGACAGGGGTCCTACAATGAGCAGTTCTTC. Translating gives CASSGQGSYNEQFF.

This chain connects TRBV27 to TRBJ1-1, with D perhaps matching TRBD1 (6 bases). CDR1 is MNHEY and CDR2 is SMNVEV in the germline V gene (reference sequence). The V gene lost 5 bases and the J gene lost 4 bases, with 14 bases spanning the gap. The CDR3 covers 14 residues. CDR3 in DNA: TGTGCCAGCAGTGTTCAGGGGAAGAGCACTGAAGCTTTCTTT. It is translated as CASSVQGKSTEAFF.

The CDR3 DNA follows: TGTGCCAGCAGACCACAGGGGGAGACTGAAGCTTTCTTT. Its protein product is CASRPQGETEAFF. V and J are TRBV14 and TRBJ1-1, with 8 positions matching TRBD1. The CDR3 spans 13 residues. J lost 5 bases, V lost 6 bases, and 5 bases had no gene match. The germline V gene has CDR1 SGHDN and CDR2 FVKESK.

The rearrangement links TRBV12-3 or TRBV12-4 to TRBJ1-1; 8 bases agree with TRBD1. The V and J ends lost 5 bases and 1 base, in that order; junction bases with no gene match: 6. The length of the CDR3 is 15 residues. CDR3 in DNA: TGTGCCAGCAGTCCCCCCGGGACAGGGAACACTGAAGCTTTCTTT. Its translation is CASSPPGTGNTEAFF.

The rearrangement joins TRBV29-1 to TRBJ1-2; D ambiguous. The CDR3 consists of 13 residues. V shed 0 bases and J shed 4 bases, with 9 bases lying between them. Germline values: CDR1 SQVTM, CDR2 ANQGSEA. The CDR3: CSVEDQDGYGYTF. The CDR3 coding sequence is TGCAGCGTTGAAGATCAGGACGGCTATGGCTACACCTTC.

V is TRBV6-1 and J is TRBJ2-2; TRBD1 aligns across 7 bases. V shed 7 bases and J 5 bases; nucleotides not matched to a gene: 13. This CDR3 comprises 16 residues. Looked up from germline, CDR1 is MNHNS and CDR2 is SASEGT. CDR3 protein: CASTPWLGGETGELFF. DNA for the CDR3: TGTGCCAGCACCCCCTGGTTAGGGGGCGAAACCGGGGAGCTGTTTTTT.

V gene TRBV4-1 combines with J gene TRBJ2-1; D may be TRBD1 (6 bases). V shed 1 base and J shed 10 bases, with 17 bases lying between them. CDR3 length: 15 amino acids. Per germline, CDR1 MGHRA and CDR2 YSYEKL. The CDR3 DNA reads TGCGCCAGCAGCCAAGGCCCCTTGGGGGCGAGCGAGCAGTTCTTC. Translation: CASSQGPLGASEQFF.

The chain carries TRBV5-1 and TRBJ2-1, with TRBD1 matching 8 bases. The V and J ends lost 5 bases and 6 bases, in that order; junction bases with no gene match: 4. In germline, CDR1 is SGHRS, CDR2 YFSETQ. This CDR3 comprises 13 residues. The CDR3 coding sequence is TGCGCCAGCAGTCCTGGGACAGGCAATGAGCAGTTCTTC. This encodes CASSPGTGNEQFF.

V and J are TRBV20-1 and TRBJ2-7; D gene ambiguous. Trimming shortened V by 2 bases and J by 0 bases, and 8 bases separated the two germline ends. The germline V gene has CDR1 DFQATT and CDR2 SNEGSKA (reference sequence). This CDR3 spans 13 amino acids. The CDR3 loop reads CSARRTDSYEQYV. Written as DNA, the CDR3 is TGCAGTGCTAGACGGACGGACTCCTACGAGCAGTACGTC.

This rearrangement joins TRBV19 to TRBJ1-5; D remains unclear. Per the germline V gene, CDR1 is LNHDA and CDR2 is SQIVND (reference sequence). V dropped 9 bases and J dropped 1 base, with 13 bases sitting between them. This CDR3 comprises 14 residues. DNA for the CDR3: TGTGCCAGCGAGTGGGGTTCAAGCAATCAGCCCCAGCATTTT. Its protein product is CASEWGSSNQPQHF.

The rearrangement uses TRBV9 and TRBJ2-1; 9 bases are shared with TRBD1. CDR1 and CDR2 from the germline V gene are SGDLS and YYNGEE. The CDR3 length is 17 residues. J gave up 6 bases and V 4 bases, and 14 bases lay outside the gene matches. CDR3 nucleotides: TGTGCCAGCAGCCCCCGTCCGGGACAGGGTATCGGCAATGAGCAGTTCTTC. Translation gives CASSPRPGQGIGNEQFF. Using reference TRBV9 and TRBJ2-1 for the parts outside the CDR3, the full variable domain is DSGVTQTPKHLITATGQRVTLRCSPRSGDLSVYWYQQSLDQGLQFLIQYYNGEERAKGNILERFSAQQFPDLHSELNLSSLELGDSALYFCASSPRPGQGIGNEQFFGPGTRLTVL.

The V call is TRBV6-5, the J call TRBJ2-2; D is ambiguous. The CDR3 runs 13 residues. V was cut by 0 bases and J by 7 bases, with 6 bases left in between. Germline V lookup: CDR1 MNHEY, CDR2 SVGAGI. DNA of the CDR3: TGTGCCAGCAGTTACTCGCTGGGCGGGGAGCTGTTTTTT. Amino acids: CASSYSLGGELFF.